A single T cell receptor beta chain is shown here with its context. In the original workflow: Nucleated cell counts were estimated from reference gene primer amplification. Measured with immunoSEQ multiplex PCR; TCRdb has only the in-frame clones, and not every one. The DNA gave D and trimming, while V, J and clone size come from that table. The data show some 240,000 clones, 81% seen once. This sample was taken from a study of blood T cell repertoires in COVID-19. CDR3 length: 15 residues. Trimming at V came to 2 bases and at J to 4 bases, leaving 5 bases not matched to a gene. Germline loops: CDR1 MNHEY, CDR2 SVGAGI. Enrolled during active infection, Seattle patients were then followed longitudinally.

The clonotype originates from an elderly woman with COVID-19, enrolled during active disease. Sequenced sample: peripheral blood. This chain uses TRBV6-5 with TRBJ1-1; 9 bases line up with TRBD1. CDR3 sequence (DNA): TGTGCCAGCAGTTACGGCGGGACAGGGTCCACTGAAGCTTTCTTT. This translates into CASSYGGTGSTEAFF.